This TCR beta chain is drawn from a study of ipilimumab plus nivolumab after autologous stem cell transplantation. Turning to the study itself: A median of roughly eight nivolumab and 4 or 5 ipilimumab doses were given. The study's findings and limits: The authors say TCR, Treg and microbiome findings warrant further study.

Assay: immunoSEQ multiplex PCR; the TCRdb copy retains only in-frame clones and omits some. Among over 8,500 clones, over 60% were seen once, and the ten largest hold 17%. In this sample, this clone turned up once. The antigen is undetermined. J gave up 2 bases and V 3 bases, and 4 bases lay outside the gene matches. The CDR3 runs 15 residues. CDR1 and CDR2 (germline): KGHSH, LQKENI. Checkpoint therapy with ipilimumab 1 mg/kg began 14 to 28 days after transplant. This TCR came from a female donor with multiple myeloma. The sample was PBMCs, taken in a trial of ipilimumab plus nivolumab as post-transplant consolidation. J is TRBJ2-1 and V is TRBV18, with TRBD1 matching over 7 bases. CDR3 DNA: TGTGCCAGCTCACCTTGGGACAGCGCCTACAATGAGCAGTTCTTC. Protein product: CASSPWDSAYNEQFF.